These 5 T cell receptor beta chains were sequenced from one sample in a study of T-cell reconstitution after alpha-beta-depleted transplantation in children. Unique molecular identifiers were incorporated into the prepared TCRbeta library. TCRdb recomputed calls from the PCR reads with MiXCR, one row per CDR3 protein. The profile covers hundreds of thousands of distinct CDR3 sequences, with roughly 15% appearing a single time and about 1.1% taken by the ten largest. The sample here was PBMCs from the stem cell graft donor, taken from the stem cell graft. The origin of the receptors is a human donor who donated a stem cell graft to a child with acute myeloid leukemia.

This clonotype was observed at least ten times. The chain joins TRBV29-1 to TRBJ1-3, with D possibly being TRBD1 (6 bases). The germline V gene has CDR1 SQVTM and CDR2 ANQGSEA. V was clipped by 6 bases and J by 7 bases, with 13 bases between them. The CDR3 is 12 amino acids. In DNA, the CDR3 is TGCAGCGTCGAGACAGGATGGAACACCATATATTTT. As protein: CSVETGWNTIYF.

This chain links TRBV25-1 with TRBJ2-7, with 10 positions matching TRBD2. Trimming took 5 bases from V and 2 from J; bases not matched to a gene: 3. This CDR3 has 14 amino acids. Germline V gene lookup returns CDR1 MGHDK and CDR2 SYGVNS. In nucleotides, the CDR3 is TGTGCCAGCAGTCAGCGGGGGGGCACCTACGAGCAGTACTTC. Encoded protein: CASSQRGGTYEQYF.

This clonotype was counted at least ten times. CDR3: CASTWQGGNEQFF. For the CDR3, the DNA is TGTGCCAGCACGTGGCAGGGAGGTAATGAGCAGTTCTTC. The J gene is TRBJ2-1, the V gene TRBV6-1, with a tentative D call TRBD2 (6 bases). V shed 7 bases and J shed 7 bases, with 14 bases lying between them. The CDR3 has 13 residues. The germline V gene has CDR1 MNHNS and CDR2 SASEGT.

The CDR3 nucleotides are TGTGCCAGCAGCGTTGCCCTGGGACCGGTAGACGAGCAGTACTTC. This sequence encodes CASSVALGPVDEQYF. J is TRBJ2-7 and V is TRBV11-2, with D perhaps matching TRBD1 or TRBD2 (5 bases each). CDR1 is SGHAT, CDR2 FQNNGV, per germline. This CDR3 is built from 15 residues. V shed 5 bases and J shed 5 bases, with 19 bases lying between them.

The chain links TRBV27 to TRBJ1-2; D is undetermined. CDR1 is MNHEY, CDR2 SMNVEV, per germline (reference sequence). Trimming removed 0 bases at V and 7 bases at J, with 9 bases between. The CDR3 extends over 13 amino acids. CDR3 sequence reads: CASSLSQDGGYTF. Here the CDR3 DNA reads TGTGCCAGCAGTTTATCCCAGGATGGTGGCTACACCTTC.